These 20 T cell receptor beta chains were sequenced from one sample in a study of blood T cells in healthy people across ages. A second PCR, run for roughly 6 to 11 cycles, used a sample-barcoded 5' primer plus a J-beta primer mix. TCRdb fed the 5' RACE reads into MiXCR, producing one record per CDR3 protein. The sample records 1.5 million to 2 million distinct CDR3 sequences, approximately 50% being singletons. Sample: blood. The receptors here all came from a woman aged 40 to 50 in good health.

Written as DNA, the CDR3 is TGTGCCAGCAGCGTTAGCGGTCAATTAGCCAAAAACATTCAGTACTTC. Translated, it gives CASSVSGQLAKNIQYF. The V call is TRBV7-8, the J call TRBJ2-4; tentatively, D is TRBD2 (6 bases). The length of the CDR3 is 16 residues. The germline V gene encodes CDR1 SGHVS and CDR2 FQNEAQ. Trimming stripped 5 bases from V and 0 bases from J, with 14 bases between.

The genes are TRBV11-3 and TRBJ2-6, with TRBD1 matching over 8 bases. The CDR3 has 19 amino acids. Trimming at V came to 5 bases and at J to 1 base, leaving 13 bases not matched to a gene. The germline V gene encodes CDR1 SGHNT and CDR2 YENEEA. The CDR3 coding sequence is TGTGCCAGCAGCCTCACATCAGGGACAGGTCTATCTGGGGCCAACGTCCTGACTTTC. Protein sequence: CASSLTSGTGLSGANVLTF.

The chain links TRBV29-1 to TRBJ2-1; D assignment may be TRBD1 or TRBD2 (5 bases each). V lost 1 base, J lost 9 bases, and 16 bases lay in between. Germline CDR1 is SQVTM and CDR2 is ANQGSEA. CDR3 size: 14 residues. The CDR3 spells CSVEGDPILSEQFF. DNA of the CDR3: TGCAGCGTTGAAGGGGACCCCATTCTGAGTGAGCAGTTCTTC.

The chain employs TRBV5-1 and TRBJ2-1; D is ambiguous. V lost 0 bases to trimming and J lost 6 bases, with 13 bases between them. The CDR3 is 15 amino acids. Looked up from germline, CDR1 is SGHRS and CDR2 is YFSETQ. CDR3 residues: CASSLVLSGSNEQFF. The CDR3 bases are TGCGCCAGCAGCTTGGTTTTGTCGGGCTCCAATGAGCAGTTCTTC.

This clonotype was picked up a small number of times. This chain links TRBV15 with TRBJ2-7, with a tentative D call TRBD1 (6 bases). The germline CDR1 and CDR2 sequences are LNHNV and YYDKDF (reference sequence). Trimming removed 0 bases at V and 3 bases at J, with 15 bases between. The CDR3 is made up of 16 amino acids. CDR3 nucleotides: TGTGCCACCAGCAGAGACAGGGGAGTGTTCTACTACGAGCAGTACTTC. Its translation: CATSRDRGVFYYEQYF.

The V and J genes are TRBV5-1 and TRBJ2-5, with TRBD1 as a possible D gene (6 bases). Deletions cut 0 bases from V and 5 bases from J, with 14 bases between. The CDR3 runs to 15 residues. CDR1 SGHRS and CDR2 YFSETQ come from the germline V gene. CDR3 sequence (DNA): TGCGCCAGCAGCTTGGTTGGTGGGGGCGGGGAGACCCAGTACTTC. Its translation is CASSLVGGGGETQYF.

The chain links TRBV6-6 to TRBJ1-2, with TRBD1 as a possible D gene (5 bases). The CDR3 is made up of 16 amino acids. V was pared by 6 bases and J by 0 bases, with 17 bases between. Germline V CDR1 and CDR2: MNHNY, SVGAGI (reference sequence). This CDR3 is CASRPPGGLANYGYTF. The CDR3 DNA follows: TGTGCCAGCAGGCCGCCTGGGGGATTAGCTAACTATGGCTACACCTTC.

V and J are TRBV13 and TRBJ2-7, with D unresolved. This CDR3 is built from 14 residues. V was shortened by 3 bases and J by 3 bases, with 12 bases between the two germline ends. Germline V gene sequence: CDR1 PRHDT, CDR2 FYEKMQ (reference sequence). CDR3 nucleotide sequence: TGTGCCAGCAGCTTTGGGCTTTCATTCTACGAGCAGTACTTC. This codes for CASSFGLSFYEQYF.

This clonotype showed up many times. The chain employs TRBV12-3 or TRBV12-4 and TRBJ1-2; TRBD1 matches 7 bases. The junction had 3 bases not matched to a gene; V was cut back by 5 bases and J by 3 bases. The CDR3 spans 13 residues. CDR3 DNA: TGTGCCAGCAGTCGACAGGGTTACTATGGCTACACCTTC. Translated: CASSRQGYYGYTF.

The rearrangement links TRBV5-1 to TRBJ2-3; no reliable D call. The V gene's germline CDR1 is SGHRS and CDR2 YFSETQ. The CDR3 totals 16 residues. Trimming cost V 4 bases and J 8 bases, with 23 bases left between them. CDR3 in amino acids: CASSLTPVLSAGTQYF. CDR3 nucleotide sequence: TGCGCCAGCAGCCTGACACCGGTCCTTTCTGCAGGTACGCAGTATTTT.

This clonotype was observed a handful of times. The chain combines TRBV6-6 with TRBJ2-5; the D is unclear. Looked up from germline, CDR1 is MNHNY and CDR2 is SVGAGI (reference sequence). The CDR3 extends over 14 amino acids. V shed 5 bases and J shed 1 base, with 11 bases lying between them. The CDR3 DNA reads TGTGCCAGCAGTGACGTTTCAGTCCAAGAGACCCAGTACTTC. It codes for CASSDVSVQETQYF.

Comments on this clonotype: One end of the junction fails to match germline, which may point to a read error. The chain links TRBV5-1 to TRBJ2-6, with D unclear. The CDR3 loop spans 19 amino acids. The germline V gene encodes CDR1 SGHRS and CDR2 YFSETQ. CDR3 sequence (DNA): TGCGCCAGCAGCTTGGGTGGCAGACTTAGCCCCTCTGGCGCCAACGTCCTGACTTTC. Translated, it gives CASSLGGRLSPSGANVLTF.

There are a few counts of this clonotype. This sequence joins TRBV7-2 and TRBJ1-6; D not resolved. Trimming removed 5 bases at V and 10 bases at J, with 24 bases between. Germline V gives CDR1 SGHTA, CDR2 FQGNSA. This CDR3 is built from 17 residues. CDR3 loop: CASSAYPLGFSYSPLHF. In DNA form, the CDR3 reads TGTGCCAGCAGCGCATACCCCCTGGGATTTAGTTACTCACCCCTCCACTTT.

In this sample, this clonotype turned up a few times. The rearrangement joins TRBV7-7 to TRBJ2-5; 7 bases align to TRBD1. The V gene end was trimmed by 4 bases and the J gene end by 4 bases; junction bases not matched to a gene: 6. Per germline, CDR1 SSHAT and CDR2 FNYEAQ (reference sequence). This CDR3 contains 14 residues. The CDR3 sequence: CASSSTGIGETQYF. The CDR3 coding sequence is TGTGCCAGCAGCTCGACAGGGATTGGAGAGACCCAGTACTTC.

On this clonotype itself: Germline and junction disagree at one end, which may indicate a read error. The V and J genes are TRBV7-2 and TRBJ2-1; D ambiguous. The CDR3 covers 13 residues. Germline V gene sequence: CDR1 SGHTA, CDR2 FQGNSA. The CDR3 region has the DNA TGTGTCAGCAGCTTTAAAAACGGCAATGAGCAGTTCTTC. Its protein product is CVSSFKNGNEQFF.

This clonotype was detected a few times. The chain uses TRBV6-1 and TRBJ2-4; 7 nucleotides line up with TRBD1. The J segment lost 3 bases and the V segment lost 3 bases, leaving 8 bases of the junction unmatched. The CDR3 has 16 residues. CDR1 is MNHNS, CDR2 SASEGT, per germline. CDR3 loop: CASSDRSGDSKNIQYF. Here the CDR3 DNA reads TGTGCCAGCAGTGATAGATCCGGGGACAGCAAAAACATTCAGTACTTC.

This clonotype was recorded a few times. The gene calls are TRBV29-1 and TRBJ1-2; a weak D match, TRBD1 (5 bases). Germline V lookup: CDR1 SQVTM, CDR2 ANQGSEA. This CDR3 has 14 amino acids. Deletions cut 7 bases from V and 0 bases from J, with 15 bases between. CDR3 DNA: TGCAGCGGGGGCCGGGAAGGGCCTAACTATGGCTACACCTTC. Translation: CSGGREGPNYGYTF.

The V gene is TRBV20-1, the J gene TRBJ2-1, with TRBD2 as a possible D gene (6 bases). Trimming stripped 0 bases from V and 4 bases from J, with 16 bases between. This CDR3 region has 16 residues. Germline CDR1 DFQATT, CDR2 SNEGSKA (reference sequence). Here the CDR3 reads CSARDRVPEGYNEQFF. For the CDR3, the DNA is TGCAGTGCTAGAGATCGCGTGCCGGAGGGTTACAATGAGCAGTTCTTC.

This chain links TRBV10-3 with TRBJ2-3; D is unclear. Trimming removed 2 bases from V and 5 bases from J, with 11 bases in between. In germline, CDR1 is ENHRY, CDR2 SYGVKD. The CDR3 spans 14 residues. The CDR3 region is CAISEGKVGDTQYF. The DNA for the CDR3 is TGTGCCATCAGTGAGGGAAAGGTGGGAGATACGCAGTATTTT.

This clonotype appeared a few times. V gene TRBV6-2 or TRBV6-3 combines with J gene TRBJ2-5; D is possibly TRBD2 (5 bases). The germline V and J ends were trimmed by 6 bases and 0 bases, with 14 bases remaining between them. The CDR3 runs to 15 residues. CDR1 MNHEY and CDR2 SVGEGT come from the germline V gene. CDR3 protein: CASRADSNHQETQYF. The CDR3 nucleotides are TGTGCCAGCAGGGCGGACTCTAATCACCAAGAGACCCAGTACTTC.